This record concerns one TCR beta chain sequence. One junction end does not reproduce the germline sequence, and a read error may be involved. Purities in excess of 98% were seen in all sorted populations. Isolated RNA was reverse transcribed in full, so expressed TCRB transcripts were sequenced. Profiling relied on immunoSEQ multiplex PCR, and the TCRdb table lists in-frame clones only, not all of them. This sample yields about 42,000 clones, of which about half are seen a single time; 0.2% to 0.3% belongs to the top ten. CDR1 and CDR2 (germline): SGHNT, YYREEE (reference sequence). This CDR3 has 15 residues. These data come from a study of beta chain features in type 1 diabetes.

Sample: stem cell memory CD4+ T cells from blood. The sequence derives from a young woman in good health. The chain carries TRBV5-4 and TRBJ2-5, with 7 bases lining up with TRBD1. The CDR3 reads CASSLDRPWGETQYF. CDR3 sequence (DNA): TGTGCCAGCAGTTTGGACAGGCCTTGGGGAGAGACCCAGTACTTC.